A selection of T cell receptor beta chains follows, all from one sample in a study of blood T cells in healthy people across ages. TCRdb reprocessed the 5' RACE reads with MiXCR, giving one entry per CDR3 protein. The data contain roughly 1 million distinct CDR3 sequences, approximately 25% of them singletons. The sample also formed part of further work on T cells of mothers and their children.

The material sequenced was blood. The receptors come from a girl aged 2-10 years in good health. Both conserved end residues are part of each CDR3.

v_gene,CDR3aa
TRBV4-3,CASSQDNSIYYGYTF
TRBV29-1,CSVGGQLLKETQYF
TRBV6-5,CASTVNPHEETQYF
TRBV13,CASSFMTGYNEQFF
TRBV4-2,CASSQEVENSPLHF
TRBV20-1,CSAVGGGAGETQYF
TRBV7-9,CASSLSSQTSGSLYEQYF
TRBV12-3/TRBV12-4,CASSLFETEAFF
TRBV24-1,CATSDHGEIQYF
TRBV10-3,CATYSGEETQYF
TRBV5-5,CASSSHSPLHF
TRBV2,CASSGIEGLADQETQYF
TRBV7-9,CASSVSGRGLEGYTF
TRBV7-2,CASSLRERHEQFF
TRBV27,CASSPGDSYEQYF
TRBV20-1,CSALHTSGGNEQFF
TRBV12-3/TRBV12-4,CASSFGLGLAKNIQYF
TRBV20-1,CSARDVWTSNEKLFF
TRBV12-3/TRBV12-4,CASSFGYTDTQYF
TRBV7-2,CASSPIGLAGETQYF
TRBV12-3/TRBV12-4,CASSFPRAHEQYF
TRBV20-1,CSARLGRDEQYF
TRBV28,CASQIQGLYGYTF
TRBV29-1,CSVGTGDGYTEAFF
TRBV12-3/TRBV12-4,CASSLGNRLYNEQFF
TRBV29-1,CSVEDLYRGRGVGAFF
TRBV10-3,CAIRIQGWNTEAFF
TRBV6-1,CAGSEETKWFF
TRBV5-1,CASSLQENYGYTF
TRBV29-1,CSVVSLAGVNEQFF
TRBV29-1,CSVDSHLGETQYF
TRBV25-1,CASSEFLFYEQYF
TRBV29-1,CSVVRQQQETQYF
TRBV2,CASAETDYEQYF
TRBV7-9,CASKSLIAGGDTQYF
TRBV6-5,CASSYDDRVKATQYF
TRBV15,CATSTHQGGSTEAFF
TRBV3-1,CASSPRTGRAIVGELFF
TRBV20-1,CSASMGGLGVNQPQHF
TRBV9,CASSVGSGELETQYF
TRBV29-1,CSVGGQGALNEQFF
TRBV7-8,CASSPRLVLYVETQYF
TRBV5-4,CASSKNRGAQETQYF
TRBV27,CASSESGTDYGYTF
TRBV7-2,CASSLPLAGEQYF
TRBV11-3,CASSTRGPTSTDTQYF
TRBV13,CASSEGRGDYGYTF
TRBV9,CASSVYGRGGETQYF
TRBV11-2,CASKGWSYEQYF